One and the same sample provided the 28 T cell receptor beta chains below, sequenced in a study of T cells in localized non-small cell lung cancer (TCRdb year 2020). The library was built by means of the immunoSEQ multiplex PCR assay. What TCRdb holds here is the immuneACCESS table cut down to in-frame rearrangements. Part of the clones is not present; checked against another copy, under half of the missing clones reflect an unresolved V gene, and the others are unexplained. The sample table shows roughly 24,000 clones, and roughly 90% are seen once. The biggest ten clones account for 4% to 4.5% of the sample. The specimen was peripheral blood, collected before any cancer treatment. The receptors shown here come from a female donor of 60 years or more with stage II squamous cell lung carcinoma.

This chain uses TRBV19 with TRBJ1-3, with 9 bases lining up with TRBD1. Trimming removed 5 bases from V and 4 bases from J; junction bases left unmatched: 3. This CDR3 is built from 14 residues. CDR1 is LNHDA and CDR2 is SQIVND in the germline V gene (reference sequence). The CDR3 spells CASSPGTGGNTIYF. CDR3 nucleotides: TGTGCCAGTAGTCCCGGGACAGGGGGAAACACCATATATTTT.

The CDR3 protein is CASSPDVGTYGNTIYF. In DNA form, the CDR3 reads TGTGCCAGCAGCCCAGATGTCGGGACATATGGAAACACCATATATTTT. The rearrangement uses TRBV7-2 and TRBJ1-3; D might be TRBD1 (6 bases). The CDR3 contains 16 residues. V lost 5 bases to trimming and J lost 3 bases, with 17 bases between them. Looked up from germline, CDR1 is SGHTA and CDR2 is FQGNSA.

This chain uses TRBV19 with TRBJ1-4; 7 nucleotides line up with TRBD1. Germline loops: CDR1 LNHDA, CDR2 SQIVND (reference sequence). The CDR3 runs to 14 residues. J was trimmed by 6 bases and V by 6 bases; bases with no gene match: 7. The CDR3 loop reads CASRRGRADEKLFF. As DNA, the CDR3 is TGTGCCAGTAGGAGGGGGCGCGCGGATGAAAAACTGTTTTTT. Full variable domain (remainder filled in from reference TRBV19 and TRBJ1-4): DGGITQSPKYLFRKEGQNVTLSCEQNLNHDAMYWYRQDPGQGLRLIYYSQIVNDFQKGDIAEGYSVSREKKESFPLTVTSAQKNPTAFYLCASRRGRADEKLFFGSGTQLSVL.

The table lists this clone with a few counts. The chain combines TRBV4-2 with TRBJ2-4; 9 positions agree with TRBD1. Germline values: CDR1 LGHNA, CDR2 YNFKEQ. V dropped 3 bases and J dropped 3; count of bases not matched to a gene: 3. This CDR3 has 15 residues. CDR3: CASSHDRGSKNIQYF. The CDR3 nucleotides read TGTGCCAGCAGCCATGACAGGGGGAGCAAAAACATTCAGTACTTC.

This clone was detected only once. The rearrangement uses TRBV4-1 and TRBJ2-1, with D hard to call. Germline-derived CDR1 and CDR2 are MGHRA and YSYEKL. Trimming took 1 base from V and 7 from J, leaving 5 bases between them. This CDR3 spans 12 amino acids. The CDR3: CASSQGWNEQFF. The DNA for the CDR3 is TGCGCCAGCAGCCAAGGTTGGAATGAGCAGTTCTTC.

This clone was seen just once. The J gene is TRBJ1-2, the V gene TRBV30; D gene unclear. The CDR3 runs to 14 residues. Germline V CDR1 and CDR2: GTSNPN, SVGIG (reference sequence). The V end was cut by 1 base, the J end by 2 bases, with 11 bases between. The CDR3 protein is CAWSATVENYGYTF. The CDR3 DNA is TGTGCCTGGAGTGCTACGGTAGAGAACTATGGCTACACCTTC.

The chain joins TRBV7-9 to TRBJ2-5, with D maybe TRBD2 (5 bases). Germline lookup yields CDR1 SEHNR and CDR2 FQNEAQ (reference sequence). This CDR3 contains 13 residues. Trimming took 1 base from V and 5 from J, leaving 8 bases between them. CDR3 sequence (DNA): TGTGCCAGCAGCTTAGAGGGCGGGGAGACCCAGTACTTC. Amino acids: CASSLEGGETQYF. Filled out from reference TRBV7-9 and TRBJ2-5, the complete variable domain reads DTGVSQNPRHKITKRGQNVTFRCDPISEHNRLYWYRQTLGQGPEFLTYFQNEAQLEKSRLLSDRFSAERPKGSFSTLEIQRTEQGDSAMYLCASSLEGGETQYFGPGTRLLVL.

This chain joins TRBV7-9 and TRBJ2-1; D remains ambiguous. Trimming removed 2 bases from V and 5 bases from J, with 10 bases in between. This CDR3 is 14 amino acids long. The germline CDR1 and CDR2 sequences are SEHNR and FQNEAQ (reference sequence). Here the CDR3 DNA reads TGTGCCAGCAGCTTACTTGCTAAAAACAATGAGCAGTTCTTC. Encoded protein: CASSLLAKNNEQFF.

This chain links TRBV5-5 with TRBJ2-5; D is unresolved. In germline, CDR1 is SGHKS, CDR2 YYEKEE (reference sequence). Deletions cut 2 bases from V and 7 bases from J, with 12 bases between. The CDR3 is made up of 13 amino acids. The DNA for the CDR3 is TGTGCCAGCAGCTTCGACGGATACGGGACCCAGTACTTC. The encoded protein is CASSFDGYGTQYF.

In DNA, the CDR3 is TGTGCCAGCAGAGTGTTTGGGGTTTCCAACTATGGCTACACCTTC. This gives the protein CASRVFGVSNYGYTF. V usage is TRBV6-1 and J usage is TRBJ1-2; unclear D gene. The germline V gene encodes CDR1 MNHNS and CDR2 SASEGT. Between the trimmed V and J ends, which lost 6 bases and 2 bases, there was a span of 16 bases. CDR3 length: 15 amino acids.

This chain uses TRBV5-4 with TRBJ2-3, with TRBD1 identical over 7 bases. The CDR3 contains 14 residues. Germline V lookup: CDR1 SGHNT, CDR2 YYREEE (reference sequence). With 4 bases clipped from V and 2 bases from J, the junction kept 4 bases outside the gene matches. CDR3 region: CASSVDRDTDTQYF. The CDR3, as DNA: TGTGCCAGCAGCGTTGACAGGGACACAGATACGCAGTATTTT.

This clone was found once. This chain joins TRBV21-1 and TRBJ1-4. TRBV21-1 is marked as a pseudogene. The CDR3 sequence is 11 residues long. The CDR3 nucleotides read TGTGCCACTCGACGGGGCGTAAAACTGTTTTTT. This gives the protein CATRRGVKLFF.

The chain uses TRBV5-1 and TRBJ1-6, with 7 bases identical to TRBD1. This CDR3 spans 15 amino acids. Trimming at V came to 2 bases and at J to 7 bases, leaving 6 bases not matched to a gene. The germline V gene encodes CDR1 SGHRS and CDR2 YFSETQ. CDR3 bases: TGCGCCAGCAGCTTAACCGGGACAGAAAATTCACCCCTCCACTTT. Amino acids: CASSLTGTENSPLHF.

The chain couples TRBV5-4 to TRBJ1-3; 8 positions agree with TRBD1. Germline CDR1 SGHNT, CDR2 YYREEE (reference sequence). V dropped 3 bases and J dropped 5; count of bases not matched to a gene: 4. The CDR3 spans 14 residues. The CDR3 is CASSSTGGRNTIYF. CDR3 bases: TGTGCCAGCAGCTCTACAGGGGGGCGAAACACCATATATTTT.

The chain couples TRBV29-1 to TRBJ2-4, with no clear D. The length of the CDR3 is 12 residues. The V gene lost 4 bases and the J gene lost 0 bases, with 4 bases spanning the gap. Per germline, CDR1 SQVTM and CDR2 ANQGSEA. The CDR3 coding sequence is TGCAGCGTTGCGGTAGCCAAAAACATTCAGTACTTC. Translated: CSVAVAKNIQYF.

This chain links TRBV4-3 with TRBJ2-3; 10 nucleotides match TRBD2. The CDR3 contains 15 residues. V lost 3 bases, J lost 4 bases, and 4 bases stayed unmatched. Germline lookup yields CDR1 LGHNA and CDR2 YSLEER. CDR3 loop: CASSQERGGADTQYF. The DNA for the CDR3 is TGCGCCAGCAGCCAGGAGCGGGGGGGGGCAGATACGCAGTATTTT.

The chain recombines TRBV11-2 with TRBJ1-2, with TRBD1 as a possible D gene (6 bases). Trimming removed 5 bases at V and 3 bases at J, with 10 bases between. This CDR3 spans 13 amino acids. Germline V CDR1 and CDR2: SGHAT, FQNNGV. This CDR3 is CASSPQGYYGYTF. Here the CDR3 DNA reads TGTGCCAGCAGCCCCCAGGGGTACTATGGCTACACCTTC.

The V and J genes are TRBV27 and TRBJ2-7; D unresolved. Between the trimmed V and J ends, which lost 4 bases and 6 bases, there was a span of 7 bases. This CDR3 is built from 11 residues. From germline, CDR1 is MNHEY and CDR2 SMNVEV (reference sequence). The CDR3 here is CASSSPPEQYF. The CDR3 DNA sequence: TGTGCCAGCAGTTCCCCCCCCGAGCAGTACTTC.

The chain is built from TRBV21-1 and TRBJ2-1; TRBD1, the table's D call, lacks a check against the DNA. TRBV21-1 is a pseudogene locus. This CDR3 has 19 residues. Here the CDR3 DNA reads TGTGCCAGCAGCAAGAGGGCAGGGGGCTCAAGTATGATCCACAATGAGCAGTTCTTC. Amino acids: CASSKRAGGSSMIHNEQFF.

The chain joins TRBV19 to TRBJ2-1; 8 bases fit TRBD2. Trimming cost V 1 base and J 0 bases; bases outside gene matches: 8. CDR3 size: 18 residues. Germline-derived CDR1 and CDR2 are LNHDA and SQIVND (reference sequence). The CDR3 DNA reads as TGTGCCAGTAGTATAGGCCTAGCGGGCCCCAGCTCCTACAATGAGCAGTTCTTC. This gives the protein CASSIGLAGPSSYNEQFF.

The CDR3 DNA reads TGTGCCATCAGTGGGACTAGCGGGACACACTACGAGCAGTACTTC. This encodes CAISGTSGTHYEQYF. This chain links TRBV10-3 with TRBJ2-7; TRBD2 agrees at 12 bases. CDR3 length: 15 amino acids. Trimming removed 4 bases from V and 3 bases from J; junction bases left unmatched: 4. The germline V gene encodes CDR1 ENHRY and CDR2 SYGVKD.

This clone was detected only a few times. The rearrangement uses TRBV30 and TRBJ2-3; 10 nucleotides agree with TRBD1. Trimming took 0 bases from V and 1 from J; bases not matched to a gene: 1. The germline CDR1 and CDR2 sequences are GTSNPN and SVGIG (reference sequence). The CDR3 totals 15 residues. CDR3 sequence reads: CAWSVGTGGTDTQYF. Here the CDR3 DNA reads TGTGCCTGGAGTGTAGGGACAGGGGGCACAGATACGCAGTATTTT. The full variable domain, rest sourced from reference TRBV30 and TRBJ2-3, is SQTIHQWPATLVQPVGSPLSLECTVEGTSNPNLYWYRQAAGRGLQLLFYSVGIGQISSEVPQNLSASRPQDRQFILSSKKLLLSDSGFYLCAWSVGTGGTDTQYFGPGTRLTVL.

The chain has TRBV7-8 and TRBJ2-1; D is undetermined. There are 12 residues in the CDR3. Trimming stripped 7 bases from V and 9 bases from J, with 13 bases between. Germline CDR1 and CDR2: SGHVS and FQNEAQ. CDR3 sequence reads: CASKGRNVEQFF. The CDR3 DNA sequence: TGTGCCAGCAAGGGCCGAAACGTTGAGCAGTTCTTC.

The chain links TRBV7-3 to TRBJ2-5, with unresolved D. V lost 1 base to trimming and J lost 3 bases, with 6 bases between them. The CDR3 covers 13 residues. Germline values: CDR1 SGHTA, CDR2 FQGTGA. CDR3 DNA sequence: TGTGCCAGCAGCTTAATGGTAGAAGAGACCCAGTACTTC. Translation gives CASSLMVEETQYF. The full variable domain, in which reference TRBV7-3 and TRBJ2-5 provide the parts outside the CDR3, is GAGVSQTPSNKVTEKGKYVELRCDPISGHTALYWYRQSLGQGPEFLIYFQGTGAADDSGLPNDRFFAVRPEGSVSTLKIQRTERGDSAVYLCASSLMVEETQYFGPGTRLLVL.

The rearrangement joins TRBV29-1 to TRBJ2-7; D may correspond to TRBD1 or TRBD2 (5 bases each). The germline gives CDR1 SQVTM, CDR2 ANQGSEA. Trimming shortened V by 1 base and J by 4 bases, and 5 bases separated the two germline ends. The CDR3 is 11 amino acids. CDR3 in amino acids: CSVEGGYEQYF. CDR3 nucleotide sequence: TGCAGCGTTGAAGGGGGGTACGAGCAGTACTTC.

The genes are TRBV14 and TRBJ2-5; 9 positions agree with TRBD2. The CDR3 is 16 residues long. Germline CDR1 is SGHDN and CDR2 is FVKESK. V was clipped by 2 bases and J by 5 bases; unmatched bases: 9. CDR3 bases: TGTGCCAGCAGCCAAAACTTAGCGGGAGTTTGGGAGACCCAGTACTTC. The encoded protein is CASSQNLAGVWETQYF.

The CDR3 is CASSEFIETQYF. CDR3 nucleotides: TGTGCCAGCAGTGAATTTATCGAGACCCAGTACTTC. The V call is TRBV2, the J call TRBJ2-5; D ambiguous. V lost 2 bases and J 5 bases, leaving 6 bases between the germline ends. Germline V gene lookup returns CDR1 SNHLY and CDR2 FYNNEI. This CDR3 region has 12 residues.

This clone appeared a single time. The chain couples TRBV5-4 to TRBJ2-2, with D tentatively TRBD2 (5 bases). V was clipped by 5 bases and J by 4 bases, with 15 bases between them. The CDR3 runs 15 residues. The V gene's germline CDR1 is SGHNT and CDR2 YYREEE (reference sequence). The chain's CDR3 is CASRRGIESTGELFF. In nucleotides, the CDR3 is TGTGCCAGCAGACGGGGAATTGAGAGCACCGGGGAGCTGTTTTTT.